This entry is about one T cell receptor (beta chain). Investigators took approximately 10 milliliters of peripheral blood from every donor. The data stem from a study of blood T cells in healthy people across ages. From germline, CDR1 is MGHRA and CDR2 YSYEKL. V shed 3 bases and J 6 bases; nucleotides not matched to a gene: 7. The CDR3 is made up of 15 amino acids. Together with a sample-barcoded 5' primer, a J-beta primer mix was included in a second PCR lasting about 6 to 11 cycles. TCRdb re-derived calls from the 5' RACE reads in MiXCR, one entry per CDR3 protein. The sample includes roughly 730,000 distinct CDR3 sequences, approximately 60% of them seen just once.

Specimen: blood. This TCR was recovered from a man aged 35 to 55 in good health. The chain carries TRBV4-1 and TRBJ2-4; TRBD1 agrees at 8 bases. CDR3 DNA: TGCGCCAGCAGCCACTCGACAGGGGTTGTAAACATTCAGTACTTC. Encoded protein: CASSHSTGVVNIQYF.